The entry below gives a single T cell receptor (beta chain) sequence along with its context. From germline, CDR1 is SGDLS and CDR2 YYNGEE. The V gene lost 0 bases and the J gene lost 5 bases, with 11 bases spanning the gap. The CDR3 has 14 amino acids. One Seattle source followed patients from active infection through their disease course. Libraries were prepared by immunoSEQ multiplex PCR; TCRdb keeps only in-frame clonotypes and omits some of them. The sample yields 100,000 to 150,000 clones, around nine tenths seen once. This sample was included in a study of blood T cell repertoires in COVID-19. Study details: The analysed material was cDNA or gDNA that came from T cells, B-cell-depleted T cells, or PBMCs.

The source is a woman between 65 and 79 years old with COVID-19, enrolled during active disease. The sample consisted of peripheral blood. V usage is TRBV9 and J usage is TRBJ2-5, with D perhaps matching TRBD2 (5 bases). The CDR3 here is CASSVGGGGETQYF. In nucleotides, the CDR3 is TGTGCCAGCAGCGTAGGAGGAGGTGGGGAGACCCAGTACTTC. Full variable domain (rest looked up from reference TRBV9 and TRBJ2-5): DSGVTQTPKHLITATGQRVTLRCSPRSGDLSVYWYQQSLDQGLQFLIQYYNGEERAKGNILERFSAQQFPDLHSELNLSSLELGDSALYFCASSVGGGGETQYFGPGTRLLVL.